Sequencing of this T cell receptor (beta chain) was carried out in a study of blood T cells in healthy people across ages. Next came a second PCR, run for roughly 6 to 11 cycles, which used a sample-barcoded 5' primer along with a J-beta primer mix. TCRdb fed the 5' RACE reads into MiXCR, producing one record per CDR3 protein. The repertoire holds 1.5 million to 2 million distinct CDR3 sequences, about 39% seen once, with 23% in the top ten. This clonotype appeared a single time. What it recognizes is unknown. Germline V gene sequence: CDR1 MNHEY, CDR2 SVGAGI. The V gene lost 3 bases and the J gene lost 13 bases, with 19 bases spanning the gap. This CDR3 has 14 residues. General study findings and limits: The study found more naive CD4+ cells and higher diversity in long-lived than aged donors. Changes seen in expanded clonotypes were possibly confounded by donor CMV status left unknown. Using unsorted PBMCs precluded a conclusive naive versus antigen-experienced comparison.

The chain is built from TRBV6-5 and TRBJ2-4; D is possibly TRBD2 (5 bases). The receptor's source is a human donor in good health. The sample taken for sequencing was blood. This chain's CDR3 is CASSYSRADNEQYF. The CDR3 DNA sequence: TGTGCCAGCAGTTATTCGAGGGCAGACAATGAGCAGTACTTC.